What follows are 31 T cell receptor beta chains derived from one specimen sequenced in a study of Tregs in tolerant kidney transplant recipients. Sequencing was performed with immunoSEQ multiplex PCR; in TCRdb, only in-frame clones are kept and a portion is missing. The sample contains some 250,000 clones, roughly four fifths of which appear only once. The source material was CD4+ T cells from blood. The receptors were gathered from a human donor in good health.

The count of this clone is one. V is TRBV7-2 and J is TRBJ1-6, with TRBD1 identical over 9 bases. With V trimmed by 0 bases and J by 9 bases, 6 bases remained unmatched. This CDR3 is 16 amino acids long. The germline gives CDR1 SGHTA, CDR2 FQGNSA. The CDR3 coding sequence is TGTGCCAGCAGCTTAGCGGGGGGACAGGGTGGTTCACCCCTCCACTTT. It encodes CASSLAGGQGGSPLHF.

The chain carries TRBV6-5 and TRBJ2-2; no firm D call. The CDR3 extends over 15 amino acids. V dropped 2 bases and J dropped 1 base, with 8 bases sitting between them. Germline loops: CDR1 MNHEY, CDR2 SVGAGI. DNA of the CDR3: TGTGCCAGCAGTTACCAGTTCCTGAACACCGGGGAGCTGTTTTTT. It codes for CASSYQFLNTGELFF.

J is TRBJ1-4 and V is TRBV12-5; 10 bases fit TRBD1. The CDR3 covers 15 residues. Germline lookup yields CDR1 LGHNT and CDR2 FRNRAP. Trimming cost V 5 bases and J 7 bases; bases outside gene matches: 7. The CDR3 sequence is CASGLGQGWSEKLFF. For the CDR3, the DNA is TGTGCTAGTGGTCTGGGACAGGGGTGGTCTGAAAAACTGTTTTTT.

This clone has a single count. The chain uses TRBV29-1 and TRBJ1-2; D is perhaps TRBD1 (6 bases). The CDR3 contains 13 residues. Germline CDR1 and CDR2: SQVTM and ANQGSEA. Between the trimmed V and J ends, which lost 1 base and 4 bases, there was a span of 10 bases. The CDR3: CSVEAGDSYGYTF. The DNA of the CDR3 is TGCAGCGTTGAAGCAGGGGATAGCTATGGCTACACCTTC. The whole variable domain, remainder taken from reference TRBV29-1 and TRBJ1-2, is SAVISQKPSRDICQRGTSLTIQCQVDSQVTMMFWYRQQPGQSLTLIATANQGSEATYESGFVIDKFPISRPNLTFSTLTVSNMSPEDSSIYLCSVEAGDSYGYTFGSGTRLTVV.

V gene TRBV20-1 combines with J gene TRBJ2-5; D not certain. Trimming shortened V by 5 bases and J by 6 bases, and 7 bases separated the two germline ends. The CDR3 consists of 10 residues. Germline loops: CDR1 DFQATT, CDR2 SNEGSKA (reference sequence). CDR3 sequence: CSAPRKTQYF. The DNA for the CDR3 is TGCAGTGCTCCTCGAAAGACCCAGTACTTC.

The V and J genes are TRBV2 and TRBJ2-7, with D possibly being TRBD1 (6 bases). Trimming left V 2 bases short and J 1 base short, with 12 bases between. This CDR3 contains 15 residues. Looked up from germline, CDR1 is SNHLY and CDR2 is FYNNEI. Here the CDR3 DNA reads TGTGCCAGCAGTGAACAGGGGATAGGGTCCTACGAGCAGTACTTC. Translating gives CASSEQGIGSYEQYF.

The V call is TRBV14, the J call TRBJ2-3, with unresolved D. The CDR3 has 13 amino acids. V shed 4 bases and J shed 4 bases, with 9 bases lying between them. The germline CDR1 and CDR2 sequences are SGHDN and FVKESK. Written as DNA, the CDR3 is TGTGCCAGCAGCCTCGGAGTAGCAGATACGCAGTATTTT. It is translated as CASSLGVADTQYF.

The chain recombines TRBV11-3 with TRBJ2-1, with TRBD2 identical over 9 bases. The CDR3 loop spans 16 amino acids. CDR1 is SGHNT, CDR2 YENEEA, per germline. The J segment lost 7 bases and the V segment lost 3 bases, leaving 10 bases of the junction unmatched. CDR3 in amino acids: CASSFGAAGGENEQFF. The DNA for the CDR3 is TGTGCCAGCAGCTTCGGGGCGGCGGGAGGGGAAAATGAGCAGTTCTTC.

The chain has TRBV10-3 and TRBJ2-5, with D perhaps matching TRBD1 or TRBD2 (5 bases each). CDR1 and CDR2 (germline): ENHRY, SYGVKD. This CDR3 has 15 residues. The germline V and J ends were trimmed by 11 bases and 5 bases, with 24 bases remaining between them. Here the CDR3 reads CASLQPGYEGETQYF. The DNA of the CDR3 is TGTGCCTCACTTCAGCCGGGGTACGAGGGGGAGACCCAGTACTTC.

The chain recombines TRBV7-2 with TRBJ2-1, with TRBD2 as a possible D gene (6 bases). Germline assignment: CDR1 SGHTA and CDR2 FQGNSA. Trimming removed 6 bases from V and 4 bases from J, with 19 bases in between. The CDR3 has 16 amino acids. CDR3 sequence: CASSPAGRGMYNEQFF. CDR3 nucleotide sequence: TGTGCCAGCAGTCCAGCGGGCCGCGGGATGTACAATGAGCAGTTCTTC.

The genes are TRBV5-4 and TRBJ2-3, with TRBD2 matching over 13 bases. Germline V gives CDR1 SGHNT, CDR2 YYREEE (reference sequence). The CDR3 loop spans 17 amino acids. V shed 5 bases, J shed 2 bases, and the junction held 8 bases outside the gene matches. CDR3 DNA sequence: TGTGCCAGCAGGGGGGGAGGGACTAGCGGGATCACAGATACGCAGTATTTT. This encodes CASRGGGTSGITDTQYF.

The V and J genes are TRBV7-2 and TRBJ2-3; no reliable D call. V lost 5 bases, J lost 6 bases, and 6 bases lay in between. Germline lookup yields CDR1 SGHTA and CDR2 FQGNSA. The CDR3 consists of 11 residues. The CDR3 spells CASSPYDTQYF. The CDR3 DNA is TGTGCCAGCAGCCCCTATGATACGCAGTATTTT.

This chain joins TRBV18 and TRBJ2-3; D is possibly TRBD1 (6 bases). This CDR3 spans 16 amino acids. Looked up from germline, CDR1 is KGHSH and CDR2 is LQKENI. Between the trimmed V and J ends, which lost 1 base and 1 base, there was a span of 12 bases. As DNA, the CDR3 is TGTGCCAGCTCACCACGGGGGCAGGGAGGCACAGATACGCAGTATTTT. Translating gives CASSPRGQGGTDTQYF.

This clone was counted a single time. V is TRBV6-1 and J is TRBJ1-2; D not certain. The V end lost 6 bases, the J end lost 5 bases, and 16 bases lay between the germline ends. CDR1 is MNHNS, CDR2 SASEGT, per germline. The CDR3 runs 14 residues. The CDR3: CASSGEGIRYGYTF. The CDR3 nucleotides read TGTGCCAGCAGCGGCGAAGGGATTCGGTATGGCTACACCTTC.

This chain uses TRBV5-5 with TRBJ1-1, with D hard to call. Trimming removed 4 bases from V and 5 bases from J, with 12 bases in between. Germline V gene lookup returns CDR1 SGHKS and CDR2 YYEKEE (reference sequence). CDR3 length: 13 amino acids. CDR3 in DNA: TGTGCCAGCAGCCGGGCCGCGAATACTGAAGCTTTCTTT. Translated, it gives CASSRAANTEAFF.

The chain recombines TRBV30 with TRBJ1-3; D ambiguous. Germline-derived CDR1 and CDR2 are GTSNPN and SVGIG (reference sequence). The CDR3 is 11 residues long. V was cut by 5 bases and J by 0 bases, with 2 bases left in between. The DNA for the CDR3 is TGTGCCTGGTCCTCTGGAAACACCATATATTTT. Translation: CAWSSGNTIYF.

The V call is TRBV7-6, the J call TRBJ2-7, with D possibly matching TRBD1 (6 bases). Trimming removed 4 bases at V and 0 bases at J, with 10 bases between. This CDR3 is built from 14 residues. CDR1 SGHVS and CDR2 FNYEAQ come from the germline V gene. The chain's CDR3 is CASSSRQDSYEQYF. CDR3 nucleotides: TGTGCCAGCAGCTCCCGACAGGACTCCTACGAGCAGTACTTC.

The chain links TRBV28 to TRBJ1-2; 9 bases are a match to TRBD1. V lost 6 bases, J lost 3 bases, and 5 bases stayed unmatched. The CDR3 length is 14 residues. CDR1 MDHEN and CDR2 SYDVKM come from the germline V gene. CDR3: CASRVGQGDYGYTF. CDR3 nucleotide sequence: TGTGCCAGCAGAGTGGGACAGGGAGACTATGGCTACACCTTC.

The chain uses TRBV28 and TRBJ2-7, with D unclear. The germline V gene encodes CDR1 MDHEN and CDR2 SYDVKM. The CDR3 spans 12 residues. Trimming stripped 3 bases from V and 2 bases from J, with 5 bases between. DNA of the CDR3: TGTGCCAGCAGTTTTTCCGCCTACGAGCAGTACTTC. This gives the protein CASSFSAYEQYF.

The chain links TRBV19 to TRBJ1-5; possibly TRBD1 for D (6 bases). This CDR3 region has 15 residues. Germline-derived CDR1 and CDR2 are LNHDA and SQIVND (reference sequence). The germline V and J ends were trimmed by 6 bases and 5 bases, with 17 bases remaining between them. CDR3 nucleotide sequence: TGTGCCAGTAGAGAGGGGAACAGGGACGATCAGCCCCAGCATTTT. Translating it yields CASREGNRDDQPQHF. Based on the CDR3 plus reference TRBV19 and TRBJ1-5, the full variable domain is DGGITQSPKYLFRKEGQNVTLSCEQNLNHDAMYWYRQDPGQGLRLIYYSQIVNDFQKGDIAEGYSVSREKKESFPLTVTSAQKNPTAFYLCASREGNRDDQPQHFGDGTRLSIL.

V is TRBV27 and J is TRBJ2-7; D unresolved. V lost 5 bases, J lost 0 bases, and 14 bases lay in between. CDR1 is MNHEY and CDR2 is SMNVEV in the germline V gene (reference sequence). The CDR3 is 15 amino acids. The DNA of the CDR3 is TGTGCCAGCAGTCCCTCTGCCTTTCGCTCCTACGAGCAGTACTTC. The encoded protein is CASSPSAFRSYEQYF.

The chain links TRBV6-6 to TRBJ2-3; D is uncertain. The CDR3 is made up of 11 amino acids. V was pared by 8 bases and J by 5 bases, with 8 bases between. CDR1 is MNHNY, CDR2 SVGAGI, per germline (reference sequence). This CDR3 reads CASCVEDTQYF. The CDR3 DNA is TGTGCCAGCTGCGTGGAAGATACGCAGTATTTT.

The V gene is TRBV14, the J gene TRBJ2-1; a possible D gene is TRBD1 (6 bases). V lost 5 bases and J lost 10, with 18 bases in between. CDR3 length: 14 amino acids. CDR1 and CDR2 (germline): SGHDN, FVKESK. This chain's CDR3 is CASSSSATGLEQFF. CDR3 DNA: TGTGCCAGCAGCTCCAGCGCTACAGGGCTCGAGCAGTTCTTC.

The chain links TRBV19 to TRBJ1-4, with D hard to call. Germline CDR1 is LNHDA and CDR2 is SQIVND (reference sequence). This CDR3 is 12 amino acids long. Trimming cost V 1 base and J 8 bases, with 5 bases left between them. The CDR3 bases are TGTGCCAGTAGTATAGCTCAGGAAAAACTGTTTTTT. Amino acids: CASSIAQEKLFF. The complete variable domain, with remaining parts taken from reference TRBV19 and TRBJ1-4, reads DGGITQSPKYLFRKEGQNVTLSCEQNLNHDAMYWYRQDPGQGLRLIYYSQIVNDFQKGDIAEGYSVSREKKESFPLTVTSAQKNPTAFYLCASSIAQEKLFFGSGTQLSVL.

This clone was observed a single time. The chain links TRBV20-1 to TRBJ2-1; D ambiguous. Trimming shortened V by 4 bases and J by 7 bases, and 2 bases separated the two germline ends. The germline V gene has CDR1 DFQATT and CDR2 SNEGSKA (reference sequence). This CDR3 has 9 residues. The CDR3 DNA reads TGCAGTGCTATGAATGAGCAGTTCTTC. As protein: CSAMNEQFF.

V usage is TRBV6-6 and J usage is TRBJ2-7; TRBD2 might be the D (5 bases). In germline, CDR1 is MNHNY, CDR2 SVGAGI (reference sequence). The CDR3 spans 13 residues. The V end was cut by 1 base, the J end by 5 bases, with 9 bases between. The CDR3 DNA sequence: TGTGCCAGCAGTTACTGGCGGGCGGACGAGCAGTACTTC. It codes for CASSYWRADEQYF.

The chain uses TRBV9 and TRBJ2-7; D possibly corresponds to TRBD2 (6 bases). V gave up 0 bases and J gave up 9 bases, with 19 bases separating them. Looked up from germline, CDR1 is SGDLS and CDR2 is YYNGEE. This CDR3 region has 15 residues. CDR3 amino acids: CASSVAGTDLPGQYF. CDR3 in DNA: TGTGCCAGCAGCGTAGCGGGGACTGATCTCCCCGGGCAGTACTTC.

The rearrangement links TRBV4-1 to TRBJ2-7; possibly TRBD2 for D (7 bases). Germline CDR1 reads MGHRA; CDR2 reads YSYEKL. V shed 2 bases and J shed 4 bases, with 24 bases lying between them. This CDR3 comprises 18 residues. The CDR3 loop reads CASSQLWGGADLWYEQYF. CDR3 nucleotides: TGCGCCAGCAGCCAACTTTGGGGGGGCGCCGACCTTTGGTACGAGCAGTACTTC.

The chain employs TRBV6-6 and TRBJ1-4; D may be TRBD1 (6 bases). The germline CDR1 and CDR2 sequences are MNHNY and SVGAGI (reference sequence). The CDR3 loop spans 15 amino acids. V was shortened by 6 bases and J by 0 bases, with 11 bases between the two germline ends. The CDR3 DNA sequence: TGTGCCAGCAGGGGGGCGGCTGCAACTAATGAAAAACTGTTTTTT. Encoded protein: CASRGAAATNEKLFF.

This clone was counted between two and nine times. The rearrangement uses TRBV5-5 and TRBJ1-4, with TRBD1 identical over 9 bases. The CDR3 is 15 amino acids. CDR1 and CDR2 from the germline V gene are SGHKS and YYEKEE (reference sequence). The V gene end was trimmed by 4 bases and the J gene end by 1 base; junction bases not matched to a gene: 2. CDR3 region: CASSRGQGTNEKLFF. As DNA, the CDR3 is TGTGCCAGCAGCCGGGGACAGGGAACTAATGAAAAACTGTTTTTT.

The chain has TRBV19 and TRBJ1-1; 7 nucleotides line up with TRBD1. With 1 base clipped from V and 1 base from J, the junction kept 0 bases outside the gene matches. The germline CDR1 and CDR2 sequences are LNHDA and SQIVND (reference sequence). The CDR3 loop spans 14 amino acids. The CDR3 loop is CASSIAGGNTEAFF. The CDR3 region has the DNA TGTGCCAGTAGTATAGCAGGGGGGAACACTGAAGCTTTCTTT.